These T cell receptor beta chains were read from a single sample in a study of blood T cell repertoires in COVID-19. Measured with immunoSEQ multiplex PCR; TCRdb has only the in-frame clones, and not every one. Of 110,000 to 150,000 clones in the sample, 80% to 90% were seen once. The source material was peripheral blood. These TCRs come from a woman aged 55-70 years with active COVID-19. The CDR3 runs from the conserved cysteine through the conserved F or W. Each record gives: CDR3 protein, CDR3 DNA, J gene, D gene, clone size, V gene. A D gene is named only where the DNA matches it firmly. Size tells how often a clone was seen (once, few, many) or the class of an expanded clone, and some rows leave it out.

cdr3_aa: CAISAGRGQGGTVEQYF
cdr3_nt: TGTGCCATCAGCGCCGGCAGGGGACAGGGAGGGACGGTCGAGCAGTACTTC
j_call: TRBJ2-7
d_call: TRBD1
clone_size: -
v_call: TRBV10-3

cdr3_aa: CASSLVWGGQPQHF
cdr3_nt: TGTGCCAGCAGTTTAGTATGGGGGGGACAGCCCCAGCATTTT
j_call: TRBJ1-5
d_call: -
clone_size: -
v_call: TRBV27

cdr3_aa: CASSPPGQGSSPYEQYF
cdr3_nt: TGTGCCAGCTCGCCTCCGGGACAGGGATCATCTCCCTACGAGCAGTACTTC
j_call: TRBJ2-7
d_call: TRBD1
clone_size: -
v_call: TRBV18

cdr3_aa: CAWTHREGWSDTQYF
cdr3_nt: TGTGCCTGGACCCACCGGGAGGGTTGGTCAGATACGCAGTATTTT
j_call: TRBJ2-3
d_call: TRBD2
clone_size: -
v_call: TRBV30

cdr3_aa: CASSFSVDQDRSGTDTQYF
cdr3_nt: TGTGCCAGCAGTTTTAGCGTGGACCAAGACCGGAGCGGCACAGATACGCAGTATTTT
j_call: TRBJ2-3
d_call: -
clone_size: -
v_call: TRBV27

cdr3_aa: CASSVEHSSYNEQFF
cdr3_nt: TGTGCCAGCAGCGTAGAACATTCCTCCTACAATGAGCAGTTCTTC
j_call: TRBJ2-1
d_call: -
clone_size: -
v_call: TRBV9

cdr3_aa: CASSEYGLLITEAFF
cdr3_nt: TGTGCCAGCAGTGAATATGGCCTGTTAATCACTGAAGCTTTCTTT
j_call: TRBJ1-1
d_call: -
clone_size: -
v_call: TRBV2

cdr3_aa: CASSPLTSSLNTEAFF
cdr3_nt: TGTGCCAGTAGCCCTCTAACGTCCTCCCTAAACACTGAAGCTTTCTTT
j_call: TRBJ1-1
d_call: -
clone_size: -
v_call: TRBV19

cdr3_aa: CASSPRLVPGEQYF
cdr3_nt: TGTGCCAGCAGCCCCCGGCTAGTCCCGGGTGAGCAGTACTTC
j_call: TRBJ2-7
d_call: -
clone_size: many
v_call: TRBV7-9

cdr3_aa: CASSPWGEREVNEQFF
cdr3_nt: TGTGCCAGCAGCCCCTGGGGGGAGCGGGAAGTAAATGAGCAGTTCTTC
j_call: TRBJ2-1
d_call: TRBD2
clone_size: -
v_call: TRBV7-3

cdr3_aa: CASSPAGSGANVLTF
cdr3_nt: TGTGCCAGCAGTCCCGCAGGCTCTGGGGCCAACGTCCTGACTTTC
j_call: TRBJ2-6
d_call: -
clone_size: -
v_call: TRBV28

cdr3_aa: CASSQDRGQGGNTIYF
cdr3_nt: TGTGCCAGCAGCCAAGATAGGGGACAGGGGGGAAACACCATATATTTT
j_call: TRBJ1-3
d_call: TRBD1
clone_size: -
v_call: TRBV4-2

cdr3_aa: CASNKNRDRGYGYTF
cdr3_nt: TGTGCCAGCAATAAGAACAGGGACCGGGGTTATGGCTACACCTTC
j_call: TRBJ1-2
d_call: -
clone_size: once
v_call: TRBV28

cdr3_aa: CASSFRVEQFF
cdr3_nt: TGTGCCAGCAGTTTCCGGGTCGAGCAGTTCTTC
j_call: TRBJ2-1
d_call: -
clone_size: few
v_call: TRBV28

cdr3_aa: CSASPTGGQETQYF
cdr3_nt: TGCAGTGCTAGTCCGACGGGAGGCCAAGAGACCCAGTACTTC
j_call: TRBJ2-5
d_call: TRBD2
clone_size: -
v_call: TRBV20-1

cdr3_aa: CASSFGGQPQHF
cdr3_nt: TGTGCCAGCAGTTTCGGCGGACAGCCCCAGCATTTT
j_call: TRBJ1-5
d_call: -
clone_size: -
v_call: TRBV27

cdr3_aa: CATSDYMAGFLTDTQYF
cdr3_nt: TGTGCCACCAGTGATTATATGGCAGGGTTCCTCACAGATACGCAGTATTTT
j_call: TRBJ2-3
d_call: -
clone_size: few
v_call: TRBV24-1

cdr3_aa: CASRGQGEGYGYTF
cdr3_nt: TGTGCCAGTAGGGGACAGGGCGAGGGCTATGGCTACACCTTC
j_call: TRBJ1-2
d_call: TRBD1
clone_size: -
v_call: TRBV19

cdr3_aa: CASSPSPGTGLSYNEQFF
cdr3_nt: TGTGCCAGCAGCCCTAGTCCCGGGACAGGTTTGTCCTACAATGAGCAGTTCTTC
j_call: TRBJ2-1
d_call: TRBD1
clone_size: -
v_call: TRBV7-2

cdr3_aa: CASSLAKDRRYTF
cdr3_nt: TGTGCCAGCAGCTTGGCCAAGGACAGACGATACACCTTC
j_call: TRBJ1-2
d_call: -
clone_size: -
v_call: TRBV5-6

cdr3_aa: CASSLGMTGPRGETQYF
cdr3_nt: TGTGCCAGCAGCTTGGGAATGACAGGCCCCAGGGGAGAGACCCAGTACTTC
j_call: TRBJ2-5
d_call: -
clone_size: -
v_call: TRBV5-6

cdr3_aa: CASSAVLRFSYNEQFF
cdr3_nt: TGTGCCAGCAGCGCCGTCTTGCGTTTCTCCTACAATGAGCAGTTCTTC
j_call: TRBJ2-1
d_call: -
clone_size: -
v_call: TRBV28

cdr3_aa: CSVPGQNGYTF
cdr3_nt: TGCAGCGTTCCTGGACAAAATGGCTACACCTTC
j_call: TRBJ1-2
d_call: -
clone_size: -
v_call: TRBV29-1

cdr3_aa: CASSLARASGRSSSYNEQFF
cdr3_nt: TGTGCCAGCAGCTTGGCCAGGGCTAGCGGGAGGTCGAGCTCCTACAATGAGCAGTTCTTC
j_call: TRBJ2-1
d_call: TRBD2
clone_size: -
v_call: TRBV5-4

cdr3_aa: CASSSTGQVHTEAFF
cdr3_nt: TGTGCCAGCAGTTCCACCGGACAGGTTCACACTGAAGCTTTCTTT
j_call: TRBJ1-1
d_call: TRBD1
clone_size: -
v_call: TRBV6-2/TRBV6-3

cdr3_aa: CASSERQRASYNEQFF
cdr3_nt: TGTGCCAGCAGCGAAAGACAGCGGGCTTCCTACAATGAGCAGTTCTTC
j_call: TRBJ2-1
d_call: -
clone_size: -
v_call: TRBV7-2

cdr3_aa: CASSSFDRTNEKLFF
cdr3_nt: TGTGCCAGCAGCTCGTTTGACAGGACTAATGAAAAACTGTTTTTT
j_call: TRBJ1-4
d_call: -
clone_size: -
v_call: TRBV5-8

cdr3_aa: CASSFASGEGGQYF
cdr3_nt: TGTGCCAGCAGCTTCGCTAGCGGGGAAGGGGGGCAGTATTTT
j_call: TRBJ2-3
d_call: TRBD2
clone_size: once
v_call: TRBV13

cdr3_aa: CASSQGWAGANYGYTF
cdr3_nt: TGTGCCAGCAGCCAAGGGTGGGCAGGCGCTAACTATGGCTACACCTTC
j_call: TRBJ1-2
d_call: -
clone_size: -
v_call: TRBV3-1/TRBV3-2

cdr3_aa: CASSPGLGQGTYEQYF
cdr3_nt: TGCGCCAGCAGCCCGGGGTTGGGACAGGGAACCTACGAGCAGTACTTC
j_call: TRBJ2-7
d_call: TRBD1
clone_size: -
v_call: TRBV5-1

cdr3_aa: CASSPSLRTSGQETQYF
cdr3_nt: TGTGCCAGCAGCCCCTCGTTACGCACTAGCGGACAAGAGACCCAGTACTTC
j_call: TRBJ2-5
d_call: TRBD2
clone_size: -
v_call: TRBV7-2

cdr3_aa: CASSVYSGTATEQFF
cdr3_nt: TGCGCCAGCAGCGTCTACTCCGGGACAGCTACCGAGCAGTTCTTC
j_call: TRBJ2-1
d_call: TRBD1
clone_size: -
v_call: TRBV5-1

cdr3_aa: CASSVSGQGGGETQYF
cdr3_nt: TGTGCCAGCAGCGTATCGGGACAGGGAGGAGGAGAGACCCAGTACTTC
j_call: TRBJ2-5
d_call: TRBD1
clone_size: -
v_call: TRBV9

cdr3_aa: CASSQEWSRSEAFF
cdr3_nt: TGCGCCAGCAGCCAAGAATGGTCCAGATCTGAAGCTTTCTTT
j_call: TRBJ1-1
d_call: -
clone_size: -
v_call: TRBV4-3

cdr3_aa: CASSVTGNQPQHF
cdr3_nt: TGTGCCAGCAGCGTGACAGGGAATCAGCCCCAGCATTTT
j_call: TRBJ1-5
d_call: TRBD1
clone_size: -
v_call: TRBV9

cdr3_aa: CASSPDRVTEAFF
cdr3_nt: TGTGCCAGTAGCCCCGACAGGGTCACTGAAGCTTTCTTT
j_call: TRBJ1-1
d_call: TRBD1
clone_size: -
v_call: TRBV19

cdr3_aa: CASSLVPFIGGQVYNEQFF
cdr3_nt: TGTGCCAGCAGCTTGGTCCCATTCATCGGCGGGCAAGTATACAATGAGCAGTTCTTC
j_call: TRBJ2-1
d_call: -
clone_size: -
v_call: TRBV5-6

cdr3_aa: CASSAQGSPTSYEQYF
cdr3_nt: TGTGCCAGCAGCGCACAGGGGAGTCCTACCTCCTACGAGCAGTACTTC
j_call: TRBJ2-7
d_call: TRBD1
clone_size: -
v_call: TRBV7-8

cdr3_aa: CASSSGTSGRAGFDEQFF
cdr3_nt: TGTGCCAGCAGCTCCGGGACTAGCGGGAGGGCGGGGTTTGATGAGCAGTTCTTC
j_call: TRBJ2-1
d_call: TRBD2
clone_size: few
v_call: TRBV13

cdr3_aa: CASRGAYEQYF
cdr3_nt: TGTGCCAGCAGGGGAGCCTACGAGCAGTACTTC
j_call: TRBJ2-7
d_call: -
clone_size: -
v_call: TRBV3-1/TRBV3-2

cdr3_aa: CASSSGTSGSGYEQYF
cdr3_nt: TGTGCCAGCAGCTCCGGGACTAGCGGGAGTGGGTACGAGCAGTACTTC
j_call: TRBJ2-7
d_call: TRBD2
clone_size: -
v_call: TRBV5-4

cdr3_aa: CATSSSLLAGSTDTQYF
cdr3_nt: TGTGCCACCAGCAGTTCCCTACTAGCGGGTAGCACAGATACGCAGTATTTT
j_call: TRBJ2-3
d_call: TRBD2
clone_size: -
v_call: TRBV15

cdr3_aa: CASSPGGAGVLGEQFF
cdr3_nt: TGTGCCAGCTCGCCGGGCGGGGCCGGGGTACTTGGTGAGCAGTTCTTC
j_call: TRBJ2-1
d_call: -
clone_size: -
v_call: TRBV18

cdr3_aa: CASSLSAGVQGTQYF
cdr3_nt: TGTGCCAGCAGTCTCAGCGCGGGGGTCCAGGGGACCCAGTACTTC
j_call: TRBJ2-5
d_call: TRBD2
clone_size: -
v_call: TRBV6-2/TRBV6-3

cdr3_aa: CASSLTSGRAPDTQYF
cdr3_nt: TGTGCCAGCAGCCTCACTAGCGGGAGGGCTCCAGATACGCAGTATTTT
j_call: TRBJ2-3
d_call: TRBD2
clone_size: -
v_call: TRBV6-2/TRBV6-3

cdr3_aa: CASGLVVGAQETQYF
cdr3_nt: TGTGCTAGTGGTTTGGTAGTTGGGGCTCAAGAGACCCAGTACTTC
j_call: TRBJ2-5
d_call: -
clone_size: -
v_call: TRBV12-5

cdr3_aa: CASSFGLAGVETQYF
cdr3_nt: TGTGCCAGCAGCTTCGGACTAGCGGGAGTAGAGACCCAGTACTTC
j_call: TRBJ2-5
d_call: TRBD2
clone_size: -
v_call: TRBV7-8